The entry below describes one T cell receptor beta chain. Its target is unknown. PCR amplification relied on 60 Vbeta primers (plus 13 Jbeta primers). Repertoires were generated with immunoSEQ multiplex PCR, while TCRdb's copy carries only in-frame clones and drops some. The repertoire has fewer than 150,000 clones, around 82% of them found once; the top ten carry about 6.8%. This record comes from a study of cytomegalovirus exposure and HLA in healthy donors. Study results and limitations: It was assumed in the presence/absence analyses that sequencing depth was roughly uniform across donors. Looking again later, the authors saw that most CMV-associated TCR beta chains seemed HLA-restricted.

V lost 6 bases, J lost 0 bases, and 4 bases stayed unmatched. The CDR3 extends over 15 amino acids. Germline assignment: CDR1 MNHNY and CDR2 SVGAGI (reference sequence). This receptor was taken from a woman aged 40-49 years in good health and CMV-seropositive. The rearrangement links TRBV6-6 to TRBJ2-7, with TRBD2 matching 11 bases. The sequenced sample was PBMCs. The CDR3 sequence is CASRVTSGSSYEQYF. For the CDR3, the DNA is TGTGCCAGCAGAGTAACTAGCGGGAGCTCCTACGAGCAGTACTTC.